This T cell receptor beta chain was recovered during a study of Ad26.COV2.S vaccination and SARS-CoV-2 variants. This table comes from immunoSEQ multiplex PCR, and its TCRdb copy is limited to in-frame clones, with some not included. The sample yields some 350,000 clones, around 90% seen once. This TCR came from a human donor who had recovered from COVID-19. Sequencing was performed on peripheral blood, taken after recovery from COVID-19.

The CDR3 DNA sequence: TGTGCCAGCAGTTTATCGTCTCACTCCTATAATTCACCCCTCCACTTT. Its translation is CASSLSSHSYNSPLHF. The genes are TRBV27 and TRBJ1-6; no firm D call. CDR1 and CDR2 (germline): MNHEY, SMNVEV (reference sequence). CDR3 length: 16 amino acids. The V and J ends lost 0 bases and 0 bases respectively, with 6 bases between them.